The 23 T cell receptor beta chains below come from one sample, sequenced in a study of blood T cell repertoires in COVID-19. Here immunoSEQ multiplex PCR was the method, and the copy in TCRdb shows in-frame clones only, minus some. This repertoire shows 170,000 or so clones, about 90% found once; its top ten account for around 7%. Material: PBMCs or T cells enriched from blood (not recorded which). Receptors originate from a woman in her forties or fifties who had recovered from COVID-19.

The V call is TRBV21-1, the J call TRBJ2-7; the DNA was not used to check the table's D call, TRBD1. TRBV21-1 is noted as a pseudogene. This CDR3 region has 13 residues. CDR3 sequence reads: CASSKGQGYEQYF. The CDR3 DNA follows: TGTGCCAGCAGCAAAGGACAGGGCTACGAGCAGTACTTC.

This chain joins TRBV3-1 (or the pseudogene TRBV3-2) and TRBJ1-4, with 7 bases lining up with TRBD1. Losses at the gene ends were 4 bases for V and 7 bases for J; bases not matched to a gene: 6. CDR1 and CDR2 (germline): LGHDT, YNNKEL (reference sequence). The CDR3 contains 14 residues. CDR3 sequence (DNA): TGTGCCAGCAGCCGACAGGGTAGTGGTGAAAAACTGTTTTTT. Translation: CASSRQGSGEKLFF.

This chain links TRBV6-5 with TRBJ2-7; TRBD2 might be the D (5 bases). The V end was cut by 2 bases, the J end by 6 bases, with 11 bases between. The CDR3 sequence is 13 residues long. Germline CDR1 reads MNHEY; CDR2 reads SVGAGI. The CDR3 protein is CASSYRPEGEQYF. The DNA of the CDR3 is TGTGCCAGCAGTTACCGGCCCGAGGGCGAGCAGTACTTC.

The chain joins TRBV6-5 to TRBJ1-1; TRBD1 matches at 7 bases. V dropped 6 bases and J dropped 2; count of bases not matched to a gene: 6. This CDR3 is built from 14 residues. In germline, CDR1 is MNHEY, CDR2 SVGAGI. CDR3: CASRYGQVNTEAFF. The CDR3 nucleotides read TGTGCCAGCAGGTATGGACAGGTCAACACTGAAGCTTTCTTT.

The chain carries TRBV6-2 or TRBV6-3 and TRBJ1-5; 8 nucleotides match TRBD1. The CDR3 length is 15 residues. The J segment lost 1 base and the V segment lost 4 bases, leaving 3 bases of the junction unmatched. Germline CDR1 MNHEY, CDR2 SVGEGT. This CDR3 is CASSLTGVSNQPQHF. Here the CDR3 DNA reads TGTGCCAGCAGTTTGACAGGGGTCAGCAATCAGCCCCAGCATTTT.

The rearrangement links TRBV19 to TRBJ2-1; tentatively, D is TRBD2 (6 bases). V lost 5 bases, J lost 5 bases, and 16 bases lay in between. CDR3 size: 15 residues. The germline V gene has CDR1 LNHDA and CDR2 SQIVND (reference sequence). CDR3 region: CASSPTSSSHNEQFF. CDR3 nucleotide sequence: TGTGCCAGTAGTCCCACTAGCTCATCTCACAATGAGCAGTTCTTC.

The chain uses TRBV6-6 and TRBJ2-1; a possible D gene is TRBD1 (5 bases). CDR1 MNHNY and CDR2 SVGAGI come from the germline V gene (reference sequence). Trimming took 4 bases from V and 6 from J, leaving 7 bases between them. The CDR3 covers 12 residues. The CDR3 spells CASSSGPNEQFF. As DNA, the CDR3 is TGTGCCAGCAGTTCAGGGCCCAATGAGCAGTTCTTC.

The chain is built from TRBV11-3 and TRBJ2-2; D remains ambiguous. The CDR3 has 14 amino acids. V gave up 1 base and J gave up 1 base, with 4 bases separating them. Germline V gene sequence: CDR1 SGHNT, CDR2 YENEEA. This CDR3 is CASSLGRNTGELFF. CDR3 coding DNA: TGTGCCAGCAGCTTAGGGAGGAACACCGGGGAGCTGTTTTTT. The whole variable domain, remainder taken from reference TRBV11-3 and TRBJ2-2, is EAGVVQSPRYKIIEKKQPVAFWCNPISGHNTLYWYLQNLGQGPELLIRYENEEAVDDSQLPKDRFSAERLKGVDSTLKIQPAELGDSAVYLCASSLGRNTGELFFGEGSRLTVL.

This chain links TRBV3-1 (or the pseudogene TRBV3-2) with TRBJ1-2, with D possibly matching TRBD1 (6 bases). The V end was cut by 5 bases, the J end by 3 bases, with 13 bases between. Germline lookup yields CDR1 LGHDT and CDR2 YNNKEL (reference sequence). The CDR3 is 14 residues long. Here the CDR3 reads CASSELDRDYGYTF. CDR3 sequence (DNA): TGTGCCAGCAGCGAATTGGACAGAGACTATGGCTACACCTTC.

The chain links TRBV7-9 to TRBJ1-1; 7 nucleotides align to TRBD1. This CDR3 is built from 13 residues. From germline, CDR1 is SEHNR and CDR2 FQNEAQ (reference sequence). The trim removed 5 bases at V and 9 bases at J, leaving 9 bases unmatched. The CDR3 region has the DNA TGTGCCAGCAGCGAGGGACAGTCACGCAAAGCTTTCTTT. Residues: CASSEGQSRKAFF.

This sequence joins TRBV30 and TRBJ1-6; a possible D gene is TRBD1 (5 bases). V was shortened by 2 bases and J by 5 bases, with 13 bases between the two germline ends. Germline V gene lookup returns CDR1 GTSNPN and CDR2 SVGIG (reference sequence). The CDR3 loop spans 15 amino acids. The CDR3 coding sequence is TGTGCCTGGAGTAGCGGGGGTGGGAATAATTCACCCCTCCACTTT. Amino acids: CAWSSGGGNNSPLHF.

The chain recombines TRBV3-1 (or the pseudogene TRBV3-2) with TRBJ1-1; 11 nucleotides match TRBD1. There are 14 residues in the CDR3. V was clipped by 4 bases and J by 4 bases; unmatched bases: 2. Germline assignment: CDR1 LGHDT and CDR2 YNNKEL (reference sequence). The CDR3 DNA reads as TGTGCCAGCAGCCTGGGGACAGGGGGCACTGAAGCTTTCTTT. Translated: CASSLGTGGTEAFF.

The sample holds one count of this clone. V is TRBV5-8 and J is TRBJ2-3, with a possible D match to TRBD2 (6 bases). Trimming took off 4 bases at V and 2 bases at J, with 14 bases between the two ends. The germline V gene has CDR1 SGHTS and CDR2 YDEGEE. The CDR3 has 15 amino acids. As DNA, the CDR3 is TGTGCCAGCAGCCCGGAGGGCCGGGTCACAGATACGCAGTATTTT. Translating it yields CASSPEGRVTDTQYF.

This chain joins TRBV30 and TRBJ2-1; TRBD2 agrees at 7 bases. With V trimmed by 0 bases and J by 4 bases, 6 bases remained unmatched. The CDR3 consists of 15 residues. Germline V gene lookup returns CDR1 GTSNPN and CDR2 SVGIG (reference sequence). CDR3 residues: CAWSVPSGTYNEQFF. As DNA, the CDR3 is TGTGCCTGGAGTGTGCCCAGCGGGACTTACAATGAGCAGTTCTTC.

The J gene is TRBJ1-2, the V gene TRBV30; the D gene is possibly TRBD1 (5 bases). CDR3 length equals 14 residues. V lost 3 bases and J 5 bases, leaving 16 bases between the germline ends. CDR1 and CDR2 (germline): GTSNPN, SVGIG (reference sequence). The CDR3 nucleotides are TGTGCCTGGAGCGTGGGTCCGGGGGGTTATGGCTACACCTTC. It translates to CAWSVGPGGYGYTF. Supplemented by reference TRBV30 and TRBJ1-2, the full variable domain reads SQTIHQWPATLVQPVGSPLSLECTVEGTSNPNLYWYRQAAGRGLQLLFYSVGIGQISSEVPQNLSASRPQDRQFILSSKKLLLSDSGFYLCAWSVGPGGYGYTFGSGTRLTVV.

The rearrangement joins TRBV29-1 to TRBJ2-5; 7 nucleotides match TRBD1. Germline CDR1 and CDR2: SQVTM and ANQGSEA. The CDR3 is 14 amino acids. With V trimmed by 6 bases and J by 5 bases, 12 bases remained unmatched. CDR3 in amino acids: CSVLTQTGWETQYF. For the CDR3, the DNA is TGCAGCGTCCTTACCCAGACAGGGTGGGAGACCCAGTACTTC.

The genes are TRBV5-1 and TRBJ1-1, with unresolved D. V lost 3 bases to trimming and J lost 1 base, with 4 bases between them. The CDR3 extends over 12 amino acids. The germline V gene has CDR1 SGHRS and CDR2 YFSETQ. The CDR3 DNA follows: TGCGCCAGCAGCTCAGGGAACACTGAAGCTTTCTTT. This codes for CASSSGNTEAFF.

The chain links TRBV28 to TRBJ1-5, with D possibly TRBD1 on 6 matching bases. The V gene lost 5 bases and the J gene lost 9 bases, with 17 bases spanning the gap. The CDR3 loop spans 14 amino acids. Germline CDR1 is MDHEN and CDR2 is SYDVKM. CDR3 nucleotides: TGTGCCAGCAGTCCCATCCAGGGGAAGATGCCCCAGCATTTT. Translating it yields CASSPIQGKMPQHF.

This sequence joins TRBV7-2 and TRBJ2-2; tentatively, D is TRBD2 (5 bases). The germline V gene encodes CDR1 SGHTA and CDR2 FQGNSA. Deletions cut 5 bases from V and 1 base from J, with 11 bases between. This CDR3 has 15 amino acids. CDR3: CASSPGSKNTGELFF. CDR3 sequence (DNA): TGTGCCAGCAGCCCGGGAAGTAAGAACACCGGGGAGCTGTTTTTT. The full variable domain, rest sourced from reference TRBV7-2 and TRBJ2-2, is GAGVSQSPSNKVTEKGKDVELRCDPISGHTALYWYRQSLGQGLEFLIYFQGNSAPDKSGLPSDRFSAERTGGSVSTLTIQRTQQEDSAVYLCASSPGSKNTGELFFGEGSRLTVL.

The chain is built from TRBV7-9 and TRBJ2-3, with D maybe TRBD2 (5 bases). V was pared by 5 bases and J by 6 bases, with 18 bases between. This CDR3 region has 15 residues. Germline loops: CDR1 SEHNR, CDR2 FQNEAQ (reference sequence). The CDR3 DNA sequence: TGTGCCAGCAGCCTAGGCGCGAGGGTAGGGGATACGCAGTATTTT. It is translated as CASSLGARVGDTQYF.

The V gene is TRBV28, the J gene TRBJ2-7; D unresolved. The CDR3 sequence is 15 residues long. The germline V gene has CDR1 MDHEN and CDR2 SYDVKM. Trimming shortened V by 6 bases and J by 4 bases, and 19 bases separated the two germline ends. The CDR3 DNA follows: TGTGCCAGCAGCAGAGGCACTTTCGGTTTATACGAGCAGTACTTC. Translated, it gives CASSRGTFGLYEQYF.

V gene TRBV7-2 combines with J gene TRBJ2-1; D is ambiguous. The V end was cut by 4 bases, the J end by 1 base, with 8 bases between. Germline loops: CDR1 SGHTA, CDR2 FQGNSA. This CDR3 region has 14 residues. The CDR3 DNA reads as TGTGCCAGCAGCTCTTTGTCGTCCTACAATGAGCAGTTCTTC. It encodes CASSSLSSYNEQFF.

This chain connects TRBV7-2 to TRBJ1-2; 7 bases match TRBD1. The junction had 4 bases not matched to a gene; V was cut back by 5 bases and J by 4 bases. The CDR3 totals 13 residues. Germline assignment: CDR1 SGHTA and CDR2 FQGNSA. CDR3 sequence reads: CASSASGGYGYTF. In nucleotides, the CDR3 is TGTGCCAGCAGCGCATCAGGGGGCTATGGCTACACCTTC.